Sequencing of this T cell receptor (beta chain) was carried out in a study of blood T cell repertoires in COVID-19. The wider study: The origin of the acute and convalescent COVID-19 samples was the United States, Italy and Spain.

CDR1 is SNHLY and CDR2 is FYNNEI in the germline V gene. Trimming at V came to 5 bases and at J to 7 bases, leaving 5 bases not matched to a gene. The CDR3 spans 15 residues. In the original analysis: Estimates of nucleated cell counts were drawn from the amplification of reference gene primers. The protocol was immunoSEQ multiplex PCR, while the TCRdb copy is restricted to in-frame clones and leaves out a portion. For V, J and clone size, that table is used; D and trimming come from the DNA. Of around 64,000 clones in the sample, roughly 88% were seen once. Sequencing was performed on peripheral blood. The V and J genes are TRBV2 and TRBJ1-6; 10 nucleotides agree with TRBD1. This clonotype was obtained from a human donor in a cohort sampled during active COVID-19. The CDR3 region has the DNA TGTGCCAGCAGTACCAGGACAGGGGGAAATTCACCCCTCCACTTT. This gives the protein CASSTRTGGNSPLHF.